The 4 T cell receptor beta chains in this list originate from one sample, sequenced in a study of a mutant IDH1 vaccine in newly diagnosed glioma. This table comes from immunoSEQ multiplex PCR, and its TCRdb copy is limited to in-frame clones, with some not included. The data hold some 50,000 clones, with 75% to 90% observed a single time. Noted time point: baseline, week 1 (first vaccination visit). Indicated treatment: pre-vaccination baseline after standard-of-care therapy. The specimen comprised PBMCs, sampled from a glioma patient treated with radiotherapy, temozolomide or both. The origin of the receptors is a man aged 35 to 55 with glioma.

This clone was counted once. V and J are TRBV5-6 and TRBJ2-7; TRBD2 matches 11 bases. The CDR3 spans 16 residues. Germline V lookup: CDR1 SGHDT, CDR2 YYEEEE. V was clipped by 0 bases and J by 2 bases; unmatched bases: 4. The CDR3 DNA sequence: TGTGCCAGCAGCTTGGGACTAGCGGGAAGAGCCTACGAGCAGTACTTC. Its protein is CASSLGLAGRAYEQYF.

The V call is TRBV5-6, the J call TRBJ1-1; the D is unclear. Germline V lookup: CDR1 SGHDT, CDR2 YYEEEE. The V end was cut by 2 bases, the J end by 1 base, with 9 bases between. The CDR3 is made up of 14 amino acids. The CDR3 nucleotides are TGTGCCAGCAGCTTCCGGGGTTGGAACACTGAAGCTTTCTTT. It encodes CASSFRGWNTEAFF. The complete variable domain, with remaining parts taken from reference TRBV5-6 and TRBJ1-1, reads DAGVTQSPTHLIKTRGQQVTLRCSPKSGHDTVSWYQQALGQGPQFIFQYYEEEERQRGNFPDRFSGHQFPNYSSELNVNALLLGDSALYLCASSFRGWNTEAFFGQGTRLTVV.

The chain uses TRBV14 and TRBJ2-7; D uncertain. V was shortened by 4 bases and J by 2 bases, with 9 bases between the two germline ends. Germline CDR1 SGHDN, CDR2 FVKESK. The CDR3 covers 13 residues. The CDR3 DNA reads TGTGCCAGCAGCCGCGACCCAGCCTACGAGCAGTACTTC. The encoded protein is CASSRDPAYEQYF.

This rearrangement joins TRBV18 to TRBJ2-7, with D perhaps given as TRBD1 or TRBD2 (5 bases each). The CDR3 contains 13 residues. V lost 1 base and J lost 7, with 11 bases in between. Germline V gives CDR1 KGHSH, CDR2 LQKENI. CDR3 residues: CASSPRVEGEQYF. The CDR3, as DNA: TGTGCCAGCTCACCACGGGTTGAGGGGGAGCAGTACTTC.